A single sample gave rise to the 19 T cell receptor beta chains below, sequenced in a study of OX40 agonist ivuxolimab in advanced cancers. Profiled with immunoSEQ multiplex PCR; TCRdb holds only in-frame clones, not every one. Counted here are about 38,000 clones, 80% to 90% occurring once; the ten biggest clones make up 25% to 35%. Sequenced material: CD4+ or CD8+ T cells sorted from blood, taken in a trial of the OX40 agonist ivuxolimab. Receptor source: an adult with an advanced solid tumor such as melanoma, head and neck, liver or kidney cancer.

The V gene is TRBV9, the J gene TRBJ2-1; D gene ambiguous. Trimming removed 6 bases at V and 5 bases at J, with 12 bases between. The V gene's germline CDR1 is SGDLS and CDR2 YYNGEE. This CDR3 comprises 13 residues. CDR3 sequence reads: CASKDARHNEQFF. The CDR3 DNA reads as TGTGCCAGCAAGGACGCGAGACACAATGAGCAGTTCTTC.

The genes are TRBV11-2 and TRBJ2-3; D not resolved. The CDR3 is made up of 13 amino acids. The germline V and J ends were trimmed by 2 bases and 0 bases, with 3 bases remaining between them. CDR1 is SGHAT, CDR2 FQNNGV, per germline. In DNA, the CDR3 is TGTGCCAGCAGCTTACAGAGCACAGATACGCAGTATTTT. This sequence encodes CASSLQSTDTQYF.

The rearrangement links TRBV5-1 to TRBJ1-1; D gene uncertain. The length of the CDR3 is 14 residues. The V gene lost 2 bases and the J gene lost 5 bases, with 13 bases spanning the gap. CDR1 and CDR2 from the germline V gene are SGHRS and YFSETQ. As DNA, the CDR3 is TGCGCCAGCAGCTTCAGAGGAGTTGGGACTGAAGCTTTCTTT. Its translation is CASSFRGVGTEAFF.

The chain combines TRBV6-1 with TRBJ2-2; 10 bases agree with TRBD2. The CDR3 is 15 residues long. Per the germline V gene, CDR1 is MNHNS and CDR2 is SASEGT. V shed 4 bases and J 6 bases; nucleotides not matched to a gene: 5. This CDR3 reads CASSVPAGGPGELFF. CDR3 DNA sequence: TGTGCCAGCAGTGTGCCAGCGGGGGGGCCCGGGGAGCTGTTTTTT.

The chain combines TRBV6-6 with TRBJ2-2; D uncertain. The CDR3 sequence is 11 residues long. Germline CDR1 MNHNY, CDR2 SVGAGI (reference sequence). The ends were cut back, 11 bases at V and 7 bases at J, with 11 bases in the middle. The CDR3 DNA reads TGTGCCGGGTCGGTTGGCGGGGAGCTGTTTTTT. As protein: CAGSVGGELFF.

V usage is TRBV15 and J usage is TRBJ2-7; the D gene is possibly TRBD1 (6 bases). V dropped 4 bases and J dropped 7 bases, with 14 bases sitting between them. The CDR3 consists of 13 residues. Germline assignment: CDR1 LNHNV and CDR2 YYDKDF (reference sequence). The CDR3 protein is CATSMNRAREQYF. CDR3 DNA: TGTGCCACCAGCATGAACAGGGCGAGGGAGCAGTACTTC.

This clone occurred once. The chain links TRBV28 to TRBJ1-1, with TRBD1 as a possible D gene (6 bases). The CDR3 is 15 amino acids. Germline CDR1 is MDHEN and CDR2 is SYDVKM. V was trimmed by 4 bases and J by 1 base, leaving 13 bases between them. The CDR3 loop is CASSSAGTTNTEAFF. The DNA of the CDR3 is TGTGCCAGCAGTTCCGCCGGGACAACGAACACTGAAGCTTTCTTT.

The CDR3 region is CARSLEPAGEQYF. CDR3 sequence (DNA): TGTGCCAGAAGCTTGGAGCCAGCGGGGGAGCAGTACTTC. This rearrangement joins TRBV5-3 to TRBJ2-7, with 7 bases lining up with TRBD2. TRBV5-3 is classed as an ORF, of uncertain function. The CDR3 consists of 13 residues. Trimming removed 0 bases from V and 7 bases from J; junction bases left unmatched: 4.

The V and J genes are TRBV6-1 and TRBJ2-7; either TRBD1 or TRBD2 may supply D (6 bases each). The CDR3 is made up of 14 amino acids. Trimming left V 7 bases short and J 2 bases short, with 15 bases between. Germline assignment: CDR1 MNHNS and CDR2 SASEGT. CDR3 coding DNA: TGTGCCAGCACTCGACAGGAGGGTCCCTACGAGCAGTACTTC. Its translation is CASTRQEGPYEQYF.

The chain joins TRBV7-2 to TRBJ2-7, with D perhaps matching TRBD1 or TRBD2 (5 bases each). Looked up from germline, CDR1 is SGHTA and CDR2 is FQGNSA. This CDR3 has 13 amino acids. The V end lost 8 bases, the J end lost 5 bases, and 16 bases lay between the germline ends. In DNA form, the CDR3 reads TGTGCCAGCGGCGGGTGGGGCACCGACGAGCAGTACTTC. Amino acids: CASGGWGTDEQYF.

The CDR3 DNA reads TGTGCCAGCAGTTCACAGGGGGGGTATGGCTACACCTTC. It specifies CASSSQGGYGYTF. The chain employs TRBV6-1 and TRBJ1-2; TRBD1 agrees at 8 bases. The CDR3 consists of 13 residues. The V gene's germline CDR1 is MNHNS and CDR2 SASEGT. V lost 5 bases and J lost 5; bases outside the gene matches: 4.

This clone turned up a few times. V and J are TRBV11-1 and TRBJ2-7; D is unresolved. Germline V gene sequence: CDR1 SGHAT, CDR2 FQDESV (reference sequence). The germline V and J ends were trimmed by 1 base and 3 bases, with 13 bases remaining between them. The CDR3 runs to 15 residues. The CDR3 DNA follows: TGTGCCAGCAGCTTAGGCAGCCCGAAAAACTACGAGCAGTACTTC. As protein: CASSLGSPKNYEQYF.

This clone was picked up one time. The chain has TRBV6-5 and TRBJ1-1; D ambiguous. The CDR3 has 11 amino acids. Germline V gives CDR1 MNHEY, CDR2 SVGAGI. The V gene lost 7 bases and the J gene lost 7 bases, with 10 bases spanning the gap. CDR3 in DNA: TGTGCCAGCACCGGACCAGTTGAAGCTTTCTTT. Its translation: CASTGPVEAFF.

This clone was observed a few times. This chain joins TRBV19 and TRBJ1-5; the match to TRBD1 covers 7 bases. The ends lost 10 bases at V and 5 bases at J; junction bases unmatched: 8. The CDR3 totals 13 residues. In germline, CDR1 is LNHDA, CDR2 SQIVND (reference sequence). DNA of the CDR3: TGTGCCACAGGACAGGCCCAGCATCAGCCCCAGCATTTT. This gives the protein CATGQAQHQPQHF.

The chain has TRBV5-4 and TRBJ1-6; weak D call: TRBD1 (5 bases). The V gene lost 4 bases and the J gene lost 6 bases, with 17 bases spanning the gap. CDR3 length: 16 residues. Germline assignment: CDR1 SGHNT and CDR2 YYREEE (reference sequence). CDR3 coding DNA: TGTGCCAGCAGCCCGAGTTTTCAGGGCCGTAATTCACCCCTCCACTTT. Protein product: CASSPSFQGRNSPLHF.

The V gene is TRBV9, the J gene TRBJ1-1; no firm D call. Germline lookup yields CDR1 SGDLS and CDR2 YYNGEE. The ends were cut back, 4 bases at V and 5 bases at J, with 15 bases in the middle. The CDR3 covers 14 residues. The chain's CDR3 is CASSPPERLTEAFF. The CDR3 region has the DNA TGTGCCAGCAGCCCCCCGGAGAGGCTGACTGAAGCTTTCTTT.

This clone appeared once. The chain uses TRBV18 and TRBJ1-3, with D possibly being TRBD1 (5 bases). The CDR3 is made up of 15 amino acids. CDR1 is KGHSH, CDR2 LQKENI, per germline. V was pared by 3 bases and J by 0 bases, with 9 bases between. The CDR3 is CASSPQGYSGNTIYF. For the CDR3, the DNA is TGTGCCAGCTCACCCCAGGGTTACTCTGGAAACACCATATATTTT.

The CDR3 loop reads CASSRGQVDYNYGYTF. As DNA, the CDR3 is TGTGCCAGTAGTCGGGGACAGGTGGATTATAACTATGGCTACACCTTC. The gene calls are TRBV19 and TRBJ1-2; TRBD1 aligns across 8 bases. The CDR3 length is 16 residues. Germline CDR1 reads LNHDA; CDR2 reads SQIVND (reference sequence). Trimming removed 5 bases from V and 1 base from J; junction bases left unmatched: 9.

The chain uses TRBV7-3 and TRBJ2-1; unclear D gene. CDR1 is SGHTA, CDR2 FQGTGA, per germline. The germline V and J ends were trimmed by 1 base and 5 bases, with 6 bases remaining between them. The CDR3 contains 13 residues. The CDR3 sequence: CASSLMGNNEQFF. As DNA, the CDR3 is TGTGCCAGCAGCTTAATGGGTAACAATGAGCAGTTCTTC.